The present entry profiles one T cell receptor beta chain with its context. Its target is unknown. This record comes from a study of shared clonotypes between healthy human individuals. Findings and caveats of the study: Roughly 5% of naive CD4 clonotypes were common to a handful of donors.

The germline V gene encodes CDR1 SGHNT and CDR2 YENEEA. V was shortened by 4 bases and J by 2 bases, with 19 bases between the two germline ends. The CDR3 has 17 amino acids. Terminally differentiated effector memory CD45RA+ cells were excluded by CCR7 positive selection of CD45RO-negative cells. Among the donors, all were Caucasian adults who lived in Nashville, Tennessee. Splitting of each subset's genomic DNA was done evenly across several immunoSEQ plates. The data were produced by immunoSEQ multiplex PCR, yet TCRdb's version contains in-frame clones alone and is incomplete. The table includes some 580,000 clones, roughly 98% detected once.

Sequencing was performed on naive CD8+ T cells sorted from blood. V and J are TRBV11-3 and TRBJ2-3; D gene unclear. This TCR was recovered from a young man in good health. CDR3 protein: CASSSSSRPPYTDTQYF. The DNA for the CDR3 is TGTGCCAGCAGCTCCTCATCCAGGCCCCCCTACACAGATACGCAGTATTTT.